This entry features one TCR beta chain sequence. Antigen specificity is unknown. The sample originates from a study of cytomegalovirus exposure and HLA in healthy donors. Overall study context: Sequencing of about 200 million T cells in an earlier analysis found roughly 120 million unique TCR beta sequences.

Findings of the study overall: Across donors, presence/absence analyses took sequencing depth to be roughly uniform. According to the study, 160 or so TCR beta chains were cytomegalovirus-associated. Data from an earlier analysis indicated that most TCR beta V segments were productive either about 90% or about 30% of the time.

Both 60 Vbeta primers and 13 Jbeta primers went into the PCR. Libraries were prepared by immunoSEQ multiplex PCR; TCRdb keeps only in-frame clonotypes and omits some of them. The sample lists 95,000 to 150,000 clones, 75% to 90% seen once, with around 2% in the top ten. CDR3 size: 17 residues. Germline CDR1 and CDR2: MNHEY and SMNVEV (reference sequence). The J segment lost 4 bases and the V segment lost 4 bases, leaving 14 bases of the junction unmatched. The rearrangement links TRBV27 to TRBJ1-2; TRBD1 matches at 8 bases. The TCR comes from a man aged 25 to 40 in good health and CMV-seronegative. Material: PBMCs. The CDR3 here is CASSSRQGRGEAYGYTF. The CDR3 bases are TGTGCCAGCAGTTCACGACAGGGGAGGGGGGAGGCCTATGGCTACACCTTC.